The present T cell receptor beta chain was sequenced within a study of T cells in Graves' hyperthyroidism and ophthalmopathy. The CDR3 length is 18 residues. Germline V lookup: CDR1 MNHEY, CDR2 SVGEGT. The V segment lost 2 bases and the J segment 4 bases; nucleotides outside the gene matches: 16. TCR beta CDR3 region amplification was performed from RNA transcripts. The HTBI primer set served for first-round RT-PCR of the TCR CDR3. TCRdb analysed the multiplex PCR reads with MiXCR anew, one entry per CDR3 protein. The sample consists of 450,000 to 500,000 distinct CDR3 sequences, 20% to 25% of them appearing once. This clonotype was detected a few times.

The material sequenced was blood. This clonotype was sampled from a woman aged 70 to 79 with Graves' ophthalmopathy. The rearrangement uses TRBV6-2 or TRBV6-3 and TRBJ2-7, with 8 bases lining up with TRBD2. This chain's CDR3 is CASSYPRSTRGRQYEQYF. The CDR3 DNA sequence: TGTGCCAGCAGTTACCCCCGTTCGACCCGCGGGAGGCAGTACGAGCAGTACTTC.